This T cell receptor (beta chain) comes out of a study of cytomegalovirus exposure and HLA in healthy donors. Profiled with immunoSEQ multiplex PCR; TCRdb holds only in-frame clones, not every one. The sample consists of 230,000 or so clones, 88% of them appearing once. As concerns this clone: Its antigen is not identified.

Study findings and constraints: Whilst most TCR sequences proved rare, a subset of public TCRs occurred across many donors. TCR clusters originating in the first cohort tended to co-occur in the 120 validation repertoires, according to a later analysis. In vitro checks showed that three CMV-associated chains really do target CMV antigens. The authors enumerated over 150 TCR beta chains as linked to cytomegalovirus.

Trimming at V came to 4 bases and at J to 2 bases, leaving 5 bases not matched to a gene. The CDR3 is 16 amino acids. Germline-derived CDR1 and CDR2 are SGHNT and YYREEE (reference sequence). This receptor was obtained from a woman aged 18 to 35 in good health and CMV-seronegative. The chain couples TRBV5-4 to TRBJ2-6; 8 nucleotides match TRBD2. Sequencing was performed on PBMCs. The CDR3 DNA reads TGTGCCAGCAGCCCCGGGGGGGGTCCTGGGGCCAACGTCCTGACTTTC. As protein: CASSPGGGPGANVLTF.